The entry below describes one T cell receptor (beta chain). The target of this receptor is not known. Base qualities are not at hand, and no much larger clone is one base apart. These data originate in a study of sequential checkpoint blockade in melanoma (dated by TCRdb to about 2019). Regarding the research as a whole: Patients were randomized 1:1 to first-line nivolumab followed by ipilimumab (arm A) or ipilimumab followed by nivolumab (arm B). Maintenance nivolumab came after both trial sequences.

Read against the paper, the sample's treatment or condition label means: randomized to nivolumab then ipilimumab (arm A) or the reverse (arm B). None of the patients in the trial had previously been given DNA-damaging chemotherapy. Thawed PBMCs were sorted on a FACS Aria II flow cytometer to isolate live CD3+CD8+ cells negative for CD19 and CD56. Samples were obtained from patients with melanoma enrolled in CheckMate 064, a randomized, open-label phase II trial of sequential checkpoint blockade. Leukapheresis was used to collect peripheral blood mononuclear cells, which were then purified with Ficoll-Paque and frozen in human serum with roughly 10% DMSO. Right after sorting, the blood CD3+CD8+ cells were verified to be >95% pure, and DNA extraction followed. The immunoSEQ Assay was used to immunosequence TCRbeta CDR3 regions from genomic DNA. Before high-throughput sequencing, genomic DNA was amplified using bias-controlled multiplex PCR. Processing in the source paper ran as follows. To quantify the absolute abundance of each unique TCRbeta CDR3 region, the sequences were collapsed and filtered. Clonality, defined as 1 minus Pielou's evenness, was calculated using only productive rearrangements. A previously published method was used to identify clones whose frequencies were significantly greater in on-treatment samples than in baseline samples. TCRdb limited this immuneACCESS table to in-frame rearrangements with V and J called. A share of clones is missing; checked studies link under half to unresolved V genes, and the rest is unexplained. V, J and clone size are those of that table, while D and trimming were read from the DNA. The sample has under 20,000 clones on record, 77% of them singletons. The top ten clones comprise roughly 31% of the sample.

Overall study outcomes, separate from this receptor: The model for predicting response that combines TCR metrics with mutation burden needs to be validated in larger, independent patient cohorts.

The sequences come from CD8+ T cells sorted from blood (inferred from file names), collected from a patient given nivolumab and ipilimumab in sequence. The receptor was isolated from a human donor with melanoma.

The DNA sequence is as follows: TGTGCCAGCAGCCCTAGCGGGGCAGGGAATTACGAGCAGTACTTC. Translated, this gives CASSPSGAGNYEQYF. The chain employs TRBV7-8 and TRBJ2-7, with 9 bases in between that match TRBD2. CDR1 and CDR2, per the germline V gene, are SGHVS and FQNEAQ. The CDR3 starts with the cysteine, ends with the phenylalanine, and has 15 residues. The DNA shown is the 45-base CDR3, in frame from base 1. Trimming leaves V shorter by 5 bases and J shorter by 4 bases, with the junction holding 9 bases beyond the gene matches.